The 32 T cell receptor beta chains below were found in one sample sequenced in a study of memory CD4+ T cells and cytomegalovirus serostatus. Single viable CD3+CD4+CD8-CD45RO+ cells were sorted as the memory CD4+ T cells. Sequenced by immunoSEQ multiplex PCR; TCRdb stores in-frame clones only, minus some. The data show around 99,000 clones, 75% to 90% seen once. The specimen was memory CD4+ T cells from blood. All receptors come from an adult in good health and CMV-seropositive.

V is TRBV19 and J is TRBJ1-1; 8 nucleotides align to TRBD1. This CDR3 comprises 14 residues. Germline-derived CDR1 and CDR2 are LNHDA and SQIVND (reference sequence). V lost 8 bases and J lost 6; bases outside the gene matches: 11. This chain's CDR3 is CASVRQGLGPEAFF. The CDR3 coding sequence is TGTGCCAGTGTCAGACAGGGGCTCGGTCCTGAAGCTTTCTTT.

This clone was observed a single time. CDR3 nucleotides: TGTGCCAGCACTAACTGGGGGGCAGACACCGGGGAGCTGTTTTTT. It translates to CASTNWGADTGELFF. V usage is TRBV6-5 and J usage is TRBJ2-2; D assignment may be TRBD1 or TRBD2 (6 bases each). The CDR3 is made up of 15 amino acids. Looked up from germline, CDR1 is MNHEY and CDR2 is SVGAGI. V was cut by 7 bases and J by 3 bases, with 15 bases left in between.

V is TRBV18 and J is TRBJ2-7; TRBD1 agrees at 8 bases. The germline CDR1 and CDR2 sequences are KGHSH and LQKENI. Losses at the gene ends were 6 bases for V and 2 bases for J; bases not matched to a gene: 9. This CDR3 has 15 residues. Here the CDR3 reads CASSLRGPPTYEQYF. The DNA for the CDR3 is TGTGCCAGCTCGCTCAGGGGGCCCCCAACCTACGAGCAGTACTTC.

The chain has TRBV10-2 and TRBJ2-7; 10 nucleotides agree with TRBD2. From germline, CDR1 is WSHSY and CDR2 SAAADI. Trimming removed 9 bases from V and 1 base from J; junction bases left unmatched: 3. CDR3 length: 13 residues. The CDR3 DNA reads as TGCGCCAGTCGGACTAGCGGATCCTACGAGCAGTACTTC. Protein sequence: CASRTSGSYEQYF.

Only a few counts were recorded for this clone. The chain couples TRBV7-2 to TRBJ2-3, with 8 bases that match TRBD2. Germline CDR1 and CDR2: SGHTA and FQGNSA. The trim removed 5 bases at V and 6 bases at J, leaving 4 bases unmatched. This CDR3 spans 13 amino acids. The CDR3 DNA follows: TGTGCCAGCAGCCCGGGACTAGTGGATACGCAGTATTTT. Translation gives CASSPGLVDTQYF.

This chain uses TRBV7-2 with TRBJ1-5, with D unresolved. V lost 1 base, J lost 6 bases, and 7 bases lay in between. CDR3 length: 13 residues. CDR1 SGHTA and CDR2 FQGNSA come from the germline V gene. The CDR3 DNA is TGTGCCAGCAGCTTAGATCGGGGTCAGCCCCAGCATTTT. This gives the protein CASSLDRGQPQHF.

J is TRBJ2-5 and V is TRBV6-6; D may be TRBD2 (5 bases). This CDR3 region has 14 residues. Germline values: CDR1 MNHNY, CDR2 SVGAGI (reference sequence). With 5 bases removed from V and 11 bases from J, the gap between germline ends came to 21 bases. This chain's CDR3 is CASSHLSAPQEQYF. The CDR3 nucleotides are TGTGCCAGCAGTCACCTTAGCGCCCCGCAGGAGCAGTACTTC.

With respect to this clone: The junction departs from germline at one end; a sequencing error may be responsible. The rearrangement joins TRBV7-7 to TRBJ2-2; no clear D gene. Germline CDR1 SSHAT, CDR2 FNYEAQ (reference sequence). This CDR3 region has 13 residues. The CDR3 DNA follows: TGTGCTAGCAAAGCGACGAACACCGGGGAGCTGTTTTTT. The encoded protein is CASKATNTGELFF. Full variable domain (remainder filled in from reference TRBV7-7 and TRBJ2-2): GAGVSQSPRYKVTKRGQDVTLRCDPISSHATLYWYQQALGQGPEFLTYFNYEAQPDKSGLPSDRFSAERPEGSISTLTIQRTEQRDSAMYRCASKATNTGELFFGEGSRLTVL.

The genes are TRBV28 and TRBJ1-3, with D hard to call. The CDR3 spans 12 residues. V was trimmed by 5 bases and J by 0 bases, leaving 2 bases between them. Per the germline V gene, CDR1 is MDHEN and CDR2 is SYDVKM. In nucleotides, the CDR3 is TGTGCCAGCAGTACCTCTGGAAACACCATATATTTT. This translates into CASSTSGNTIYF.

The chain links TRBV6-6 to TRBJ2-7, with 7 bases matching TRBD2. Germline CDR1 and CDR2: MNHNY and SVGAGI (reference sequence). CDR3 length equals 16 residues. The V segment lost 4 bases and the J segment 6 bases; nucleotides outside the gene matches: 15. The CDR3 DNA sequence: TGTGCCAGCAGTTCCTCTCCCCCTAGCGGAGCTGCCGAGCAGTACTTC. Protein sequence: CASSSSPPSGAAEQYF.

The chain joins TRBV2 to TRBJ2-1; 8 bases are shared with TRBD1. Germline V gives CDR1 SNHLY, CDR2 FYNNEI. This CDR3 comprises 14 residues. Trimming cost V 7 bases and J 4 bases; bases outside gene matches: 6. The CDR3 region is CASMAGGTYNEQFF. The CDR3 nucleotides read TGTGCCAGCATGGCAGGGGGCACTTACAATGAGCAGTTCTTC.

V and J are TRBV6-1 and TRBJ1-3; no reliable D call. The V gene's germline CDR1 is MNHNS and CDR2 SASEGT. The CDR3 runs to 13 residues. With 6 bases removed from V and 3 bases from J, the gap between germline ends came to 9 bases. The CDR3 here is CASSDWGGNTIYF. The CDR3 bases are TGTGCCAGCAGCGATTGGGGTGGAAACACCATATATTTT.

In this sample, this clone turned up a few times. This sequence joins TRBV6-1 and TRBJ1-1; D possibly corresponds to TRBD1 (6 bases). V was trimmed by 9 bases and J by 0 bases, leaving 17 bases between them. This CDR3 spans 15 amino acids. In germline, CDR1 is MNHNS, CDR2 SASEGT. This chain's CDR3 is CASSTGNWMNTEAFF. The DNA of the CDR3 is TGTGCCAGTTCCACAGGGAATTGGATGAACACTGAAGCTTTCTTT.

V gene TRBV18 combines with J gene TRBJ1-2; TRBD1 is a possible D gene (6 bases). Germline CDR1 KGHSH, CDR2 LQKENI. V gave up 0 bases and J gave up 5 bases, with 10 bases separating them. The length of the CDR3 is 14 residues. For the CDR3, the DNA is TGTGCCAGCTCACCACCGGCAGGGGTTTATGGCTACACCTTC. This codes for CASSPPAGVYGYTF. The full variable domain, its missing parts supplied by reference TRBV18 and TRBJ1-2, is NAGVMQNPRHLVRRRGQEARLRCSPMKGHSHVYWYRQLPEEGLKFMVYLQKENIIDESGMPKERFSAEFPKEGPSILRIQQVVRGDSAAYFCASSPPAGVYGYTFGSGTRLTVV.

The chain carries TRBV2 and TRBJ2-7; D is possibly TRBD1 (6 bases). The CDR3 extends over 13 amino acids. Trimming removed 5 bases at V and 7 bases at J, with 15 bases between. Per germline, CDR1 SNHLY and CDR2 FYNNEI. This chain's CDR3 is CASSSDRTFEQYF. DNA of the CDR3: TGTGCCAGCAGTTCGGACAGAACCTTTGAGCAGTACTTC.

The chain couples TRBV6-1 to TRBJ2-1; TRBD1 is a possible D gene (5 bases). From germline, CDR1 is MNHNS and CDR2 SASEGT. V was shortened by 1 base and J by 0 bases, with 13 bases between the two germline ends. There are 17 residues in the CDR3. This CDR3 is CASSEEWGGRSYNEQFF. As DNA, the CDR3 is TGTGCCAGCAGTGAAGAATGGGGCGGCCGCTCCTACAATGAGCAGTTCTTC.

CDR3 residues: CASSLGTGNQPQHF. The CDR3 DNA sequence: TGTGCCAGCTCACTCGGGACAGGCAATCAGCCCCAGCATTTT. V and J are TRBV18 and TRBJ1-5; TRBD1 agrees at 7 bases. The junction had 2 bases not matched to a gene; V was cut back by 4 bases and J by 2 bases. From germline, CDR1 is KGHSH and CDR2 LQKENI. The CDR3 spans 14 residues.

Turning to this clone: The junction and the germline gene differ at one end; a read error may be behind it. This chain joins TRBV6-1 and TRBJ2-7; 8 bases line up with TRBD2. Germline assignment: CDR1 MNHNS and CDR2 SASEGT. The CDR3 is 13 residues long. The CDR3 protein is CASSTSGDAFSLF. The DNA for the CDR3 is TGTGCCAGCAGTACTAGCGGAGATGCCTTTAGTTTATTC.

V usage is TRBV5-1 and J usage is TRBJ2-7; D not resolved. V shed 0 bases and J shed 6 bases, with 16 bases lying between them. The CDR3 spans 15 residues. Germline V gene lookup returns CDR1 SGHRS and CDR2 YFSETQ. Here the CDR3 reads CASSLEVAGRSEQYF. The CDR3 DNA reads TGCGCCAGCAGCTTGGAGGTTGCAGGAAGAAGCGAGCAGTACTTC.

The V gene is TRBV7-2, the J gene TRBJ2-1, with a weak D call TRBD1 (6 bases). Per the germline V gene, CDR1 is SGHTA and CDR2 is FQGNSA. This CDR3 has 13 residues. V was clipped by 0 bases and J by 9 bases, with 9 bases between them. CDR3 DNA: TGTGCCAGCAGCTTAGCGGGGGCGTTTGAGCAGTTCTTC. Translation gives CASSLAGAFEQFF.

The chain links TRBV28 to TRBJ1-2; D is ambiguous. The CDR3 length is 12 residues. CDR1 and CDR2 from the germline V gene are MDHEN and SYDVKM. Trimming cost V 4 bases and J 9 bases, with 12 bases left between them. CDR3 DNA: TGTGCCAGCAGTTCCTACACCGAACGCTACACCTTC. Translating gives CASSSYTERYTF.

This clone was seen only once. V and J are TRBV5-1 and TRBJ2-7; D is perhaps TRBD1 (6 bases). Germline V gene sequence: CDR1 SGHRS, CDR2 YFSETQ. This CDR3 has 14 amino acids. V gave up 2 bases and J gave up 3 bases, with 12 bases separating them. The DNA for the CDR3 is TGCGCCAGCAGCTTATCTCAGGGGAGCTACGAGCAGTACTTC. Protein: CASSLSQGSYEQYF.

Only one count was recorded for this clone. This chain connects TRBV6-5 to TRBJ1-3, with D possibly TRBD1 on 6 matching bases. Germline CDR1 and CDR2: MNHEY and SVGAGI. This CDR3 is 15 amino acids long. The germline V and J ends were trimmed by 2 bases and 0 bases, with 8 bases remaining between them. CDR3 residues: CASSYGQSSGNTIYF. CDR3 DNA: TGTGCCAGCAGTTACGGACAGAGCTCTGGAAACACCATATATTTT.

The chain combines TRBV19 with TRBJ2-6; no clear D gene. From germline, CDR1 is LNHDA and CDR2 SQIVND (reference sequence). CDR3 length equals 15 residues. V lost 1 base and J 1 base, leaving 5 bases between the germline ends. For the CDR3, the DNA is TGTGCCAGTAGTATAGCGTCTTCTGGGGCCAACGTCCTGACTTTC. Protein: CASSIASSGANVLTF.

This sequence joins TRBV5-4 and TRBJ1-2; 8 bases line up with TRBD1. V was pared by 0 bases and J by 3 bases, with 4 bases of the junction left unmatched. Germline lookup yields CDR1 SGHNT and CDR2 YYREEE (reference sequence). This CDR3 has 15 residues. The chain's CDR3 is CASSLVGTGDYGYTF. In nucleotides, the CDR3 is TGTGCCAGCAGCTTGGTAGGGACAGGAGACTATGGCTACACCTTC.

The CDR3, as DNA: TGTGCCAGCAGCGTACAGCCTAGCGACACAGATACGCAGTATTTT. It codes for CASSVQPSDTDTQYF. This chain uses TRBV9 with TRBJ2-3, with a possible D match to TRBD2 (6 bases). CDR3 size: 15 residues. V lost 1 base, J lost 2 bases, and 11 bases lay in between. Germline CDR1 and CDR2: SGDLS and YYNGEE.

A single count supports this clone. The chain joins TRBV19 to TRBJ2-1; D possibly corresponds to TRBD1 (5 bases). CDR1 is LNHDA and CDR2 is SQIVND in the germline V gene (reference sequence). The CDR3 is 15 amino acids. The germline V and J ends were trimmed by 2 bases and 6 bases, with 14 bases remaining between them. CDR3 loop: CASSITAGRSNEQFF. CDR3 bases: TGTGCCAGTAGTATAACGGCAGGGCGGTCCAATGAGCAGTTCTTC.

The J gene is TRBJ2-5, the V gene TRBV19; 7 bases are a match to TRBD2. Looked up from germline, CDR1 is LNHDA and CDR2 is SQIVND (reference sequence). The junction had 5 bases not matched to a gene; V was cut back by 5 bases and J by 5 bases. The CDR3 totals 13 residues. DNA of the CDR3: TGTGCCAGTAGTCCGCGACTAGCTGAGACCCAGTACTTC. Amino acids: CASSPRLAETQYF.

This clone has only one observation. DNA for the CDR3: TGTGCCAGCAGGTCGGGACTAGCGGGCTTAACAGATACGCAGTATTTT. It specifies CASRSGLAGLTDTQYF. This chain connects TRBV7-2 to TRBJ2-3; 12 nucleotides agree with TRBD2. This CDR3 has 16 amino acids. CDR1 SGHTA and CDR2 FQGNSA come from the germline V gene. V was clipped by 6 bases and J by 3 bases; unmatched bases: 7.

This chain uses TRBV5-1 with TRBJ1-3; D call uncertain. The CDR3 is 17 amino acids. V was clipped by 0 bases and J by 0 bases, with 13 bases between them. Germline assignment: CDR1 SGHRS and CDR2 YFSETQ. The CDR3 nucleotides are TGCGCCAGCAGCTTGGCCCCGGACGTCTACTCTGGAAACACCATATATTTT. It translates to CASSLAPDVYSGNTIYF. The full variable domain, completed using reference TRBV5-1 and TRBJ1-3, is KAGVTQTPRYLIKTRGQQVTLSCSPISGHRSVSWYQQTPGQGLQFLFEYFSETQRNKGNFPGRFSGRQFSNSRSEMNVSTLELGDSALYLCASSLAPDVYSGNTIYFGEGSWLTVV.

This CDR3 is CASFAPGQQQFF. CDR3 DNA sequence: TGTGCCAGTTTCGCACCGGGCCAACAGCAGTTCTTC. This rearrangement joins TRBV27 to TRBJ2-1; D unresolved. The germline gives CDR1 MNHEY, CDR2 SMNVEV (reference sequence). The V gene lost 9 bases and the J gene lost 11 bases, with 17 bases spanning the gap. The CDR3 extends over 12 amino acids.

This chain connects TRBV28 to TRBJ2-3; 7 nucleotides match TRBD1. The V gene's germline CDR1 is MDHEN and CDR2 SYDVKM. This CDR3 contains 13 residues. The V gene end was trimmed by 7 bases and the J gene end by 4 bases; junction bases not matched to a gene: 5. In nucleotides, the CDR3 is TGTGCCAGCATCCCAGGGGGTTCAGATACGCAGTATTTT. Translating gives CASIPGGSDTQYF.